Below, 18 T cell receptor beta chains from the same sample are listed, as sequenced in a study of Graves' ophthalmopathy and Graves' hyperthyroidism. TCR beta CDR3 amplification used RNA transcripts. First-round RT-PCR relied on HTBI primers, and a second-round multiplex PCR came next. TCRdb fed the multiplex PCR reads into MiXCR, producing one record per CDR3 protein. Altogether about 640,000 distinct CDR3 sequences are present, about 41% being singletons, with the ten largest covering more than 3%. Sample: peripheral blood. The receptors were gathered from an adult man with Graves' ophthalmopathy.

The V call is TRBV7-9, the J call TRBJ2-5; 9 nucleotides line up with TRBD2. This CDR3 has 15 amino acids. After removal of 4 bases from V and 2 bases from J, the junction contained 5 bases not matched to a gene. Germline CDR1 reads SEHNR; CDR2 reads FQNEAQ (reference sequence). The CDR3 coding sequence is TGTGCCAGCAGCTCCGCAGCGGGGGGTCAAGAGACCCAGTACTTC. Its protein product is CASSSAAGGQETQYF.

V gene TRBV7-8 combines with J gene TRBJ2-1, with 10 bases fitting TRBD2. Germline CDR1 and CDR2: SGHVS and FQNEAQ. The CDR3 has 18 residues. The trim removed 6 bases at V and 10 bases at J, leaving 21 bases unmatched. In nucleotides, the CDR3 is TGTGCCAGCAGTTCCCTTTCTAGCGGGAGATTAGTGGTCGGGGAGCAGTTCTTC. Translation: CASSSLSSGRLVVGEQFF.

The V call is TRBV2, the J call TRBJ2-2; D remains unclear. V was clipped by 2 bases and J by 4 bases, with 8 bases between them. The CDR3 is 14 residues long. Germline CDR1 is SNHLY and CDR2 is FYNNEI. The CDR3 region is CASSERLFTGELFF. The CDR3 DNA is TGTGCCAGCAGTGAACGGTTATTCACCGGGGAGCTGTTTTTT.

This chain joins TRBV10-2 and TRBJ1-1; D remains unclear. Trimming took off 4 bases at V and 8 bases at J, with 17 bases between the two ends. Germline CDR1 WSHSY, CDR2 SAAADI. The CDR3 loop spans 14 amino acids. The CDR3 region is CASSGPGRAEEAFF. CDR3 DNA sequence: TGCGCCAGCAGTGGACCCGGGCGGGCGGAGGAAGCTTTCTTT.

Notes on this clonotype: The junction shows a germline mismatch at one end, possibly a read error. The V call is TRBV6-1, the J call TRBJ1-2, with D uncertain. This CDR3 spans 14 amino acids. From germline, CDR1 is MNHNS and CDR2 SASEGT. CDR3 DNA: TGTGCCATCAGTGAAGCGGCAGATTTCTATGGCTACACCTTC. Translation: CAISEAADFYGYTF.

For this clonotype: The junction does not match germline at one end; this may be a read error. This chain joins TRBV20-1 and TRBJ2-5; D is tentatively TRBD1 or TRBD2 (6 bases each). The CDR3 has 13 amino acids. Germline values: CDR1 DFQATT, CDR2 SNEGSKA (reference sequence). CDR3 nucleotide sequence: TGCAGTGCCCGGGGGCGGGTACAAGGGACCCAGTACTTC. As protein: CSARGRVQGTQYF.

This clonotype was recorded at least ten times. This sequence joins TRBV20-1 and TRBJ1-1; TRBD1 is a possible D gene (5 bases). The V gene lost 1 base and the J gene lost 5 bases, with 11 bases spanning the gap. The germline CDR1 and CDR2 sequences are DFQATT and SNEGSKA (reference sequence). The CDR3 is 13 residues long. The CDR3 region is CSARGGGETEAFF. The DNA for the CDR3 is TGCAGTGCTAGAGGGGGCGGGGAGACTGAAGCTTTCTTT.

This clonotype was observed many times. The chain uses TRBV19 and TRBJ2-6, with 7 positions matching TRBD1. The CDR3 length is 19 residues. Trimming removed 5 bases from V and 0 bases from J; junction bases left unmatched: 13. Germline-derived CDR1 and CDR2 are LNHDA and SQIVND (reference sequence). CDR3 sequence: CASSPRPGQTYSGANVLTF. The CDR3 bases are TGTGCCAGTAGTCCCCGACCGGGACAGACCTACTCTGGGGCCAACGTCCTGACTTTC.

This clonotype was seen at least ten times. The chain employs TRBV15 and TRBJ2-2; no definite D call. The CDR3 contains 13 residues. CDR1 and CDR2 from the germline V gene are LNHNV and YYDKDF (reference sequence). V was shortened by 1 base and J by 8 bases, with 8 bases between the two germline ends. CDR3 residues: CATSRAGRGELFF. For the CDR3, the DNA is TGTGCCACCAGCAGAGCCGGCAGAGGGGAGCTGTTTTTT.

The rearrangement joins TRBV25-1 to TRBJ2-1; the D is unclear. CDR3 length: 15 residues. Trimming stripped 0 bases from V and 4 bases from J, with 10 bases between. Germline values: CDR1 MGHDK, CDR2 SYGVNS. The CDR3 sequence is CASSEYSARYNEQFF. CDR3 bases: TGTGCCAGCAGTGAATATTCGGCTAGATACAATGAGCAGTTCTTC.

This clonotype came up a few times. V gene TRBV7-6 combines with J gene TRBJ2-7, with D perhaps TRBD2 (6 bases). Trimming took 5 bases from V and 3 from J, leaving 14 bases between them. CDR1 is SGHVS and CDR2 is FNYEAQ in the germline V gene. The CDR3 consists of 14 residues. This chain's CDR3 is CASSPAPGDYEQYF. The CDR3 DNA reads TGTGCCAGCAGCCCCGCACCGGGAGACTACGAGCAGTACTTC.

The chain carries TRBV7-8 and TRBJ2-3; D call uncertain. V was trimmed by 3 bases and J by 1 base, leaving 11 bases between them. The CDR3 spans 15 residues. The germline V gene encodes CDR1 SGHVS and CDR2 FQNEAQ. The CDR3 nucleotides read TGTGCCAGCAGCTTTCGAAGGGCCCGCACAGATACGCAGTATTTT. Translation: CASSFRRARTDTQYF.

This CDR3 reads CSVAASGGGKLFF. Here the CDR3 DNA reads TGCAGCGTTGCGGCTAGCGGGGGCGGAAAACTGTTTTTT. This chain joins TRBV29-1 and TRBJ1-4; D possibly corresponds to TRBD1 (6 bases). Germline CDR1 and CDR2: SQVTM and ANQGSEA. V was trimmed by 4 bases and J by 10 bases, leaving 16 bases between them. This CDR3 contains 13 residues.

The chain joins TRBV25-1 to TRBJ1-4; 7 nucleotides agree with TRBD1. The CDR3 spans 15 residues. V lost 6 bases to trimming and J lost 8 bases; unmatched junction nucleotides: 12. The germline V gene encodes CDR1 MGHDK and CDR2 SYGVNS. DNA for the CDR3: TGTGCCAGCAGCGTCACCGGGACAGCGAGGGAAAAACTGTTTTTT. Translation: CASSVTGTAREKLFF.

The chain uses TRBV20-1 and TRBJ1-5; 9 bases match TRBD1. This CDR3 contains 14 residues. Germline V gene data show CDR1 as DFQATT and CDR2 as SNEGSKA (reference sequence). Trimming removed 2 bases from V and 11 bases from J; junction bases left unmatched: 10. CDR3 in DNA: TGCAGTGCTAGAAGACCGGGACAGGGAGAGACCCAGCATTTT. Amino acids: CSARRPGQGETQHF.

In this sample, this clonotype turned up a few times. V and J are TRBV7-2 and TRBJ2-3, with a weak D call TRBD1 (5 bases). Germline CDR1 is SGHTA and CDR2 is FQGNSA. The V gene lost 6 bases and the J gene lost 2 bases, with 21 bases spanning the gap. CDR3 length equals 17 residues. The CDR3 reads CASSSLRQRQYTDTQYF. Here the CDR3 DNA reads TGTGCCAGCAGTTCCCTCCGACAGAGACAATACACAGATACGCAGTATTTT.

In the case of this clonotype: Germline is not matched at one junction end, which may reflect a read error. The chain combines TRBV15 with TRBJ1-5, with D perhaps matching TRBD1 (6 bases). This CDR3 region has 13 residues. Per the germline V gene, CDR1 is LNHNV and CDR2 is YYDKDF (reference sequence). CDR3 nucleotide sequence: TGTGCCGCCAGCAGTGAGGGGGGCCAGCCCCAGCATTTT. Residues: CAASSEGGQPQHF.

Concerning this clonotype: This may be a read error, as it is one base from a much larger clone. CDR3 loop: CSALWDSGTEAFF. DNA for the CDR3: TGCAGTGCCCTATGGGACTCCGGTACCGAAGCTTTCTTT. The gene calls are TRBV20-1 and TRBJ1-1, with a tentative D call TRBD1 (5 bases). The V end was cut by 6 bases, the J end by 8 bases, with 19 bases between. The germline gives CDR1 DFQATT, CDR2 SNEGSKA (reference sequence). This CDR3 comprises 13 residues.